This TCR beta chain is drawn from a study of CD8+CD57+ T cells in acquired aplastic anemia. In the study overall: Recorded DNA amounts for sorted CD4+ and CD8+ cells had an average of 3.2 ug.

Study observations and caveats: The study identified twenty-nine CD8+ CDR3 sequences shared by patients and controls. Patient and control CD8+ Simpson's diversity was not significantly different.

Sequenced patients had shown CD8+CD57+ cell expansion by flow cytometry. There was no therapy given to any patient before the blood sampling took place. With respect to this clonotype: Its antigen is currently unknown.

Germline V gene sequence: CDR1 LNHNV, CDR2 YYDKDF (reference sequence). The V segment lost 10 bases and the J segment 3 bases; nucleotides outside the gene matches: 13. The CDR3 spans 15 residues. According to the study, genomic DNA was the template for TCR beta VDJ and CDR3 profiling. MiXCR, applied by TCRdb to the reads, yields one record per CDR3 protein. Of some 170,000 distinct CDR3 sequences listed, 45% to 55% are singletons. This chain uses TRBV15 with TRBJ1-2; 8 bases align to TRBD1. The source of this sequence is a human donor with aplastic anemia. Sequencing was done on a sample of sorted CD4+, CD8+, or CD8+CD57+ T cells (not recorded which) from PBMCs. As DNA, the CDR3 is TGTGCCAGTAGTATCGGGACAGGTTTGGACTATGGCTACACCTTC. Translation gives CASSIGTGLDYGYTF.